This is a list of T cell receptor beta chains from one sample in a study of T cells after yellow fever vaccination. Each CDR3 protein gets one entry after TCRdb re-called the 5' RACE reads with MiXCR. The sample carries approximately 61,000 distinct CDR3 sequences, approximately 7.7% recorded once. This specimen was CD8+ T cells sorted from PBMCs, taken on the day of the first yellow fever vaccination. The receptors were sampled from a man younger than 30 who received the YFV17D yellow fever vaccine. Both conserved end residues are trimmed from each CDR3.

>TRBJ2-5|TRBV7-9
ASSFWTYLETQY
>TRBJ2-3|TRBV3-1
ASSPPPTRGTDTQY
>TRBJ2-3|TRBV4-3
ASSQASRARGDTQY
>TRBJ2-6|TRBV4-1
ASSQEGTGANVLT
>TRBJ2-7|TRBV20-1
SGVSGATYEQY
>TRBJ2-1|TRBV19
ASSGWGNEQF
>TRBJ2-2|TRBV4-1
ASSQWAENTGELF
>TRBJ2-2|TRBV12-3/TRBV12-4
ASSFRTNTGELF
>TRBJ2-7|TRBV24-1
ATRETGTGGAEAGYEQY
>TRBJ2-3|TRBV12-3/TRBV12-4
ASSLDETRAGTDTQY
>TRBJ2-7|TRBV5-6
ASSHTNTRKLEQY
>TRBJ2-3|TRBV10-2
ASSPAEVDTQY
>TRBJ2-4|TRBV14
ASSQGGDSGNIQY
>TRBJ1-2|TRBV18
ASSPRDSQLANYGYT
>TRBJ2-2|TRBV10-3
AISESGSLNGELF
>TRBJ2-5|TRBV12-3/TRBV12-4
ASSLSGRETQY
>TRBJ2-7|TRBV5-6
ASSKSRDSYEQY
>TRBJ1-5|TRBV5-1
ASSLGVRGAAEPQH
>TRBJ2-3|TRBV6-5
ASSYSLAGLTQY
>TRBJ1-5|TRBV6-1
ASRSWGNNQPQH
>TRBJ2-2|TRBV5-6
ASSLGAVTTGELF
>TRBJ2-7|TRBV12-5
ASAPPGLAGGSREQY
>TRBJ2-5|TRBV7-7
ASSLNRGYQETQY
>TRBJ1-5|TRBV6-2/TRBV6-3
ASNFELNGNQPQH
>TRBJ2-3|TRBV6-1
ASSPTGADTQY
>TRBJ2-7|TRBV5-8
ASRRNYEQY
>TRBJ2-7|TRBV5-4
ASTLAGNHYEQY
>TRBJ2-1|TRBV20-1
SARDPGASSYNEQF
>TRBJ1-2|TRBV4-3
ASSQARGGFYGYT
>TRBJ2-4|TRBV12-3/TRBV12-4
ASSPLGVGIQY
>TRBJ2-5|TRBV5-6
ASSLAGTVKETQY
>TRBJ2-4|TRBV7-9
ASSSGTGWGIQY
>TRBJ2-7|TRBV5-1
ASSLAGSYEQY
>TRBJ2-1|TRBV25-1
ATVTGGEQF
>TRBJ2-3|TRBV7-6
ASSLGGTPYTDTQY
>TRBJ1-5|TRBV28
ASLLSYRVFNQPQH
>TRBJ2-2|TRBV2
AIKAGSGELF
>TRBJ2-5|TRBV29-1
SVEFGWQETQY
>TRBJ2-5|TRBV20-1
SARLPGLAGGPEETQY
>TRBJ2-5|TRBV7-9
ASSSVGLQETQY
>TRBJ2-7|TRBV12-3/TRBV12-4
ASSFGLAAIGQY